This entry lists 13 T cell receptor beta chains sequenced from one sample in a study of shared clonotypes between healthy human individuals. TCRdb's copy holds only in-frame clones and misses some; the assay was immunoSEQ multiplex PCR. The sample contains millions of clones, 90% to 95% of which appear only once. The sample comprised naive CD4+ T cells sorted from blood. Subset noted: CD45RA+ positively selected. Receptor source: a man between 18 and 29 years old in good health.

Worth noting for this clone: This same CDR3 is encoded by further DNA sequences in the sample. V gene TRBV18 combines with J gene TRBJ1-1; D possibly corresponds to TRBD1 (6 bases). Per germline, CDR1 KGHSH and CDR2 LQKENI. With 2 bases removed from V and 1 base from J, the gap between germline ends came to 8 bases. This CDR3 is 14 amino acids long. The CDR3 region has the DNA TGTGCCAGCTCACCAAAGGGGGGGAACACTGAAGCTTTCTTT. Its translation is CASSPKGGNTEAFF.

The chain combines TRBV2 with TRBJ1-2; no firm D call. V shed 6 bases and J shed 4 bases, with 12 bases lying between them. CDR1 is SNHLY, CDR2 FYNNEI, per germline. There are 13 residues in the CDR3. The CDR3 is CASSVGLTYGYTF. In nucleotides, the CDR3 is TGTGCCAGCAGCGTCGGACTGACCTATGGCTACACCTTC.

The gene calls are TRBV11-2 and TRBJ2-7; D is unclear. The V end was cut by 5 bases, the J end by 0 bases, with 17 bases between. The CDR3 consists of 16 residues. Germline CDR1 is SGHAT and CDR2 is FQNNGV. The CDR3 coding sequence is TGTGCCAGCAGCCGCCACATGGGCCCTAGCTCCTACGAGCAGTACTTC. It yields the protein CASSRHMGPSSYEQYF.

This clone was detected only a few times. The chain carries TRBV5-4 and TRBJ1-2, with a tentative D call TRBD1 (6 bases). Trimming shortened V by 4 bases and J by 14 bases, and 18 bases separated the two germline ends. CDR1 is SGHNT and CDR2 is YYREEE in the germline V gene (reference sequence). The CDR3 sequence is 12 residues long. CDR3 nucleotides: TGTGCCAGCAGCCTCAAGGGGGGTTTTAGGACCTTC. It specifies CASSLKGGFRTF.

V is TRBV18 and J is TRBJ2-7, with D perhaps TRBD1 (6 bases). The germline V gene encodes CDR1 KGHSH and CDR2 LQKENI. The CDR3 sequence is 15 residues long. V was trimmed by 6 bases and J by 5 bases, leaving 20 bases between them. This CDR3 reads CASSQGYEGVNEQYF. The CDR3 DNA follows: TGTGCCAGCTCGCAGGGGTACGAGGGGGTGAACGAGCAGTACTTC.

Only one count was recorded for this clone. The rearrangement joins TRBV9 to TRBJ2-1; the match to TRBD2 covers 10 bases. V lost 0 bases, J lost 0 bases, and 6 bases stayed unmatched. This CDR3 is built from 18 residues. In germline, CDR1 is SGDLS, CDR2 YYNGEE. Here the CDR3 reads CASSVVGLAPSSYNEQFF. CDR3 DNA sequence: TGTGCCAGCAGCGTAGTGGGACTAGCGCCCAGCTCCTACAATGAGCAGTTCTTC.

The rearrangement links TRBV5-8 to TRBJ1-2; D ambiguous. V lost 4 bases, J lost 8 bases, and 15 bases lay in between. In germline, CDR1 is SGHTS, CDR2 YDEGEE. This CDR3 region has 13 residues. CDR3: CASSTGTYRGYTF. CDR3 DNA: TGTGCCAGCAGCACCGGAACCTATAGGGGCTACACCTTC.

This clone was picked up one time. V is TRBV10-3 and J is TRBJ2-1; 11 bases agree with TRBD2. Trimming removed 7 bases from V and 9 bases from J; junction bases left unmatched: 8. CDR3 length: 14 amino acids. Germline loops: CDR1 ENHRY, CDR2 SYGVKD. CDR3 sequence (DNA): TGTGCCATCACAGGACTAGCGGGTGAGGGTGAGCAGTTCTTC. This sequence encodes CAITGLAGEGEQFF.

Concerning this clone: The sample has other DNA sequences that encode this CDR3 too. This chain joins TRBV14 and TRBJ2-1, with D maybe TRBD2 (5 bases). This CDR3 region has 14 residues. Germline assignment: CDR1 SGHDN and CDR2 FVKESK. With 1 base removed from V and 1 base from J, the gap between germline ends came to 5 bases. The CDR3, as DNA: TGTGCCAGCAGCCAAGGCGGGTCCTACAATGAGCAGTTCTTC. Protein product: CASSQGGSYNEQFF.

This clone was picked up one time. The chain carries TRBV4-1 and TRBJ2-5, with 9 positions matching TRBD2. Germline CDR1 reads MGHRA; CDR2 reads YSYEKL. This CDR3 comprises 13 residues. With V trimmed by 9 bases and J by 5 bases, 7 bases remained unmatched. This CDR3 is CASGTSRMETQYF. The CDR3 coding sequence is TGCGCCAGTGGGACTAGCCGGATGGAGACCCAGTACTTC.

As for this clone: The same CDR3 can be traced to other DNA sequences in this sample. V is TRBV6-5 and J is TRBJ1-2; unclear D gene. V was shortened by 6 bases and J by 5 bases, with 10 bases between the two germline ends. The CDR3 totals 12 residues. CDR1 is MNHEY and CDR2 is SVGAGI in the germline V gene. CDR3 loop: CASSPGGYGYTF. The CDR3 DNA reads TGTGCCAGCAGCCCCGGTGGTTATGGCTACACCTTC.

As concerns this clone: Other DNA sequences from this sample encode an identical CDR3 as well. V is TRBV6-5 and J is TRBJ1-4; tentatively, D is TRBD1 (6 bases). The CDR3 spans 15 residues. V lost 6 bases and J lost 0, with 11 bases in between. CDR1 MNHEY and CDR2 SVGAGI come from the germline V gene. The CDR3 is CASSLRGATNEKLFF. CDR3 sequence (DNA): TGTGCCAGCAGCTTAAGGGGGGCAACTAATGAAAAACTGTTTTTT.

The V gene is TRBV12-5, the J gene TRBJ2-2; no definite D call. V lost 4 bases, J lost 1 base, and 10 bases lay in between. The V gene's germline CDR1 is LGHNT and CDR2 FRNRAP. The CDR3 extends over 15 amino acids. The CDR3, as DNA: TGTGCTAGTGGTTCCGCGTCAAAGAACACCGGGGAGCTGTTTTTT. Its protein product is CASGSASKNTGELFF.